Listed below are T cell receptor beta chains from one sample, sequenced in a study of control samples from healthy donors and cancer patients. Assay used: immunoSEQ multiplex PCR; TCRdb lists only in-frame clones, some missing. In the table there are 100,000 to 150,000 clones, around 90% of which are singletons. The material sequenced was blood. Every receptor here comes from a man aged 18 to 29 in good health. CDR3s include the opening cysteine and the closing phenylalanine or tryptophan. The D gene is left open where the match is weak. Size values are once, few and many counts, or a class for expanded clones, and some rows have none.

>TRBJ1-4|few|TRBV19|-
TGTGCCAGTAGTATGGGAGGTTTGGAAAAACTGTTTTTT
CASSMGGLEKLFF
>TRBJ1-5|once|TRBV7-9|-
TGTGCCAGCAGTTTAAATGGGGGGAATCAGCCCCAGCATTTT
CASSLNGGNQPQHF
>TRBJ2-1|-|TRBV27|-
TGTGCCAGCAGTCCGCGCCCGGATGAGCAGTTCTTC
CASSPRPDEQFF
>TRBJ2-5|-|TRBV7-7|-
TGTGCCAGCAGCCAAGGATTGGGGCCAGAGACCCAGTACTTC
CASSQGLGPETQYF
>TRBJ2-5|-|TRBV6-5|-
TGTGCCAGCAGTTACTCCCCAGGGGTGGTGGAGACCCAGTACTTC
CASSYSPGVVETQYF
>TRBJ2-1|-|TRBV19|-
TGTGCCAGTAGTATCGGAGGGAAGGCACTGAATGAGCAGTTCTTC
CASSIGGKALNEQFF
>TRBJ1-2|-|TRBV18|-
TGTGCCAGCTCACCAGAACAGAACTATGGCTACACCTTC
CASSPEQNYGYTF
>TRBJ2-7|-|TRBV6-5|-
TGTGCCAGCAGTTATCGGAGGGGAAACGAGCAGTACTTC
CASSYRRGNEQYF
>TRBJ1-5|-|TRBV7-8|-
TGTGCCAGCAGCTTAGATAGAGGGCCCCAGCATTTT
CASSLDRGPQHF
>TRBJ2-2|few|TRBV5-6|-
TGTGCCAGCAGCCGAGCCCCAGGCGGTTCGAACACCGGGGAGCTGTTTTTT
CASSRAPGGSNTGELFF
>TRBJ2-3|-|TRBV5-4|TRBD1
TGTGCCAGCAGCTTGCCGGGACAGGGGGCTGGCACAGATACGCAGTATTTT
CASSLPGQGAGTDTQYF
>TRBJ2-5|-|TRBV5-4|-
TGTGCCAGCAGCCCGGAGTCGTACCAAGAGACCCAGTACTTC
CASSPESYQETQYF
>TRBJ2-1|-|TRBV14|-
TGTGCCAGCAGCCCCGGACCGACCTACAATGAGCAGTTCTTC
CASSPGPTYNEQFF
>TRBJ2-3|-|TRBV28|-
TGTGCCAGCAGTGGCAGGGACACAGATACGCAGTATTTT
CASSGRDTDTQYF
>TRBJ2-3|once|TRBV9|-
TGTGCCAGCAGCGTAGCCGGACAGAGCACAGATACGCAGTATTTT
CASSVAGQSTDTQYF
>TRBJ2-2|-|TRBV28|TRBD2
TGTGCCACGGGGCTAGCGGGGGGTCATACGAACACCGGGGAGCTGTTTTTT
CATGLAGGHTNTGELFF
>TRBJ1-2|-|TRBV28|TRBD1
TGTGCCAGCAGTGGGACAGGGGGCTATGGCTACACCTTC
CASSGTGGYGYTF
>TRBJ2-3|-|TRBV10-2|-
TGCGCCAGCAGTGATTGGCGGACCACAGATACGCAGTATTTT
CASSDWRTTDTQYF
>TRBJ1-3|-|TRBV24-1|-
TGTGCCACCAGTGATCCCGTAGCTGGAAACACCATATATTTT
CATSDPVAGNTIYF
>TRBJ1-1|-|TRBV7-9|-
TGTGCCAGCAGCTTTGAGGTGAACACTGAAGCTTTCTTT
CASSFEVNTEAFF
>TRBJ2-1|-|TRBV6-6|TRBD2
TGTGCCAGCAGTAACCCGGGACTAGCGGGACCGTGGGAGCAGTTCTTC
CASSNPGLAGPWEQFF
>TRBJ2-5|-|TRBV7-9|-
TGTGCCAGCAGCTTAGTTCCGGGGCCCCAAGAGACCCAGTACTTC
CASSLVPGPQETQYF
>TRBJ2-1|-|TRBV27|TRBD1
TGTGCCAGCGGCGGGACCGGGACAGGTCTCTACAATGAGCAGTTCTTC
CASGGTGTGLYNEQFF
>TRBJ1-6|-|TRBV6-5|-
TGTGCCACCAGGGACCCCTATAATTCACCCCTCCACTTT
CATRDPYNSPLHF
>TRBJ2-1|once|TRBV9|TRBD2
TGTGCCAGCAGCGTAGGGACTAGCGGGAGGGCTGAGCAGTTCTTC
CASSVGTSGRAEQFF
>TRBJ2-3|-|TRBV11-3|-
TGTGCCAGCAGCTTTCCCGGGTCTAGCACAGATACGCAGTATTTT
CASSFPGSSTDTQYF
>TRBJ1-5|-|TRBV7-9|-
TGTGCCAGCAGCCCGGGAGGTAGGGGTTATCAGCCCCAGCATTTT
CASSPGGRGYQPQHF
>TRBJ1-1|few|TRBV19|TRBD1
TGTGCCAGTAGCCGGACAGGGAGGGAAGCTTTCTTT
CASSRTGREAFF
>TRBJ2-7|-|TRBV21-1|-
TGTGCCAGCAGCAAACAGGGAGTATCCTACGAGCAGTACTTC
CASSKQGVSYEQYF
>TRBJ1-3|once|TRBV6-2/TRBV6-3|-
TGTGCCAGCAGTTACTTCCGGGCCAAGAGCTCTGGAAACACCATATATTTT
CASSYFRAKSSGNTIYF
>TRBJ2-1|-|TRBV7-3|-
TGTGCCAGCAGCTTAGGGGTGGACAATGAGCAGTTCTTC
CASSLGVDNEQFF